This TCR beta chain was captured by sequencing in a study of shared clonotypes between healthy human individuals. With V trimmed by 4 bases and J by 9 bases, 12 bases remained unmatched. The germline V gene has CDR1 SGHNT and CDR2 YYREEE (reference sequence). The CDR3 runs 15 residues. Using immunoSEQ multiplex PCR, the repertoire was profiled, and TCRdb retains in-frame clones only, with some absent. The data show 600,000 to 750,000 clones, around 72% seen once. Input material: memory CD4+ T cells sorted from blood. Subset meaning: CD45RA-negative fraction. The source of this sequence is a woman in her thirties in good health. The chain couples TRBV5-4 to TRBJ2-4; 8 nucleotides line up with TRBD2. The CDR3 DNA reads TGTGCCAGCAGCCCCCAAATCGGGAGGGAGGGCATTCAGTACTTC. Translated, it gives CASSPQIGREGIQYF.